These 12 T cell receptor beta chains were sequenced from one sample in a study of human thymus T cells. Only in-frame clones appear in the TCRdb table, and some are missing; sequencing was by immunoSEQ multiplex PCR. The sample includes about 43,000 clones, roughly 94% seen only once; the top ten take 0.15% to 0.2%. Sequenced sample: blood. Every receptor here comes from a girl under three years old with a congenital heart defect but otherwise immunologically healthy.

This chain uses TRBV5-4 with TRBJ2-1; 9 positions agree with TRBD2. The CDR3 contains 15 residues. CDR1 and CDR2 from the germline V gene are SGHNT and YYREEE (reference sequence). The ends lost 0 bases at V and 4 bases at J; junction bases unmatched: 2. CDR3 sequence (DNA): TGTGCCAGCAGCTTGGTTAGCGGGGGTTACAATGAGCAGTTCTTC. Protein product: CASSLVSGGYNEQFF.

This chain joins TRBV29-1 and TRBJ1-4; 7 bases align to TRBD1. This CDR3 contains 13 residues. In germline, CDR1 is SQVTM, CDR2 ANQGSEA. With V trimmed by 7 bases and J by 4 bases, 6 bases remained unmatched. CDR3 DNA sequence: TGCAGCGCTCGGGACAGCCGTAATGAAAAACTGTTTTTT. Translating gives CSARDSRNEKLFF.

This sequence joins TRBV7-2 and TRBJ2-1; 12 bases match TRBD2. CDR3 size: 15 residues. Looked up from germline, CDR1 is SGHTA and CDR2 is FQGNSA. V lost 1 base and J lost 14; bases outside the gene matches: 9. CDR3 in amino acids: CASSLGLAGAGGEFF. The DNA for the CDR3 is TGTGCCAGCAGCTTAGGACTAGCGGGAGCGGGGGGGGAGTTCTTC.

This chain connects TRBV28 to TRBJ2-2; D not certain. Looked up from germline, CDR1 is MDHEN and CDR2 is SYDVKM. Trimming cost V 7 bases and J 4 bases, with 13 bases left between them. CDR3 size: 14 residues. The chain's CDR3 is CASKLGSSTGELFF. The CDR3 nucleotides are TGTGCCAGCAAGCTCGGCTCCTCCACCGGGGAGCTGTTTTTT. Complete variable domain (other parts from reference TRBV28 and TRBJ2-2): DVKVTQSSRYLVKRTGEKVFLECVQDMDHENMFWYRQDPGLGLRLIYFSYDVKMKEKGDIPEGYSVSREKKERFSLILESASTNQTSMYLCASKLGSSTGELFFGEGSRLTVL.

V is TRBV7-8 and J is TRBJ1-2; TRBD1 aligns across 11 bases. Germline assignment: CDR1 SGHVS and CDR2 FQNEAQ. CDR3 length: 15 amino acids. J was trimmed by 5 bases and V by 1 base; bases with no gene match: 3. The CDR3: CASSLGGQGVYGYTF. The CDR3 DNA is TGTGCCAGCAGCTTAGGGGGACAGGGGGTGTATGGCTACACCTTC. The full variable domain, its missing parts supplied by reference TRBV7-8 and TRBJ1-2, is GAGVSQSPRYKVAKRGQDVALRCDPISGHVSLFWYQQALGQGPEFLTYFQNEAQLDKSGLPSDRFFAERPEGSVSTLKIQRTQQEDSAVYLCASSLGGQGVYGYTFGSGTRLTVV.

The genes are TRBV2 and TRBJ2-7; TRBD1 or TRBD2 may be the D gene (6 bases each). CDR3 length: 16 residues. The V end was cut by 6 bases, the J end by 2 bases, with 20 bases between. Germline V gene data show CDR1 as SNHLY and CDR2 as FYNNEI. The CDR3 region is CASRTGGWGPPYEQYF. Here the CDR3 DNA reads TGTGCCAGCAGGACCGGGGGATGGGGGCCCCCCTACGAGCAGTACTTC.

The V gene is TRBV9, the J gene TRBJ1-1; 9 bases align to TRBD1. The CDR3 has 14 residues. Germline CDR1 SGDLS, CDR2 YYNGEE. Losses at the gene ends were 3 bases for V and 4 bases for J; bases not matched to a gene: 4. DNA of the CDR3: TGTGCCAGCAGCGAACCGGGACAGGGCACTGAAGCTTTCTTT. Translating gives CASSEPGQGTEAFF.

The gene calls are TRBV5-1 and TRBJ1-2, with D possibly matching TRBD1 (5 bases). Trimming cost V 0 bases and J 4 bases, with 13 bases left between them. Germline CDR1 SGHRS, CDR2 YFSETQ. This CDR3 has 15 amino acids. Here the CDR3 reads CASSLAGTEPYGYTF. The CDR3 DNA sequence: TGCGCCAGCAGCTTGGCCGGGACGGAACCCTATGGCTACACCTTC.

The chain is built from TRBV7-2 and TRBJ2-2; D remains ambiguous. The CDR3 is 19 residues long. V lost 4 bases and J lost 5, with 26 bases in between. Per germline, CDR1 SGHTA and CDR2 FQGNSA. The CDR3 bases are TGTGCCAGCAGCTCGGCGGCGCGTCGGGCTTCATTTCCAACCGGGGAGCTGTTTTTT. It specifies CASSSAARRASFPTGELFF.

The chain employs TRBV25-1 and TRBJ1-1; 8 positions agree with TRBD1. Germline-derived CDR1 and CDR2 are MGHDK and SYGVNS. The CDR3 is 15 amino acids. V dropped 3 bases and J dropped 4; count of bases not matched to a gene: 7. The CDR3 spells CASSETGENGTEAFF. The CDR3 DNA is TGTGCCAGCAGTGAGACAGGGGAAAATGGCACTGAAGCTTTCTTT.

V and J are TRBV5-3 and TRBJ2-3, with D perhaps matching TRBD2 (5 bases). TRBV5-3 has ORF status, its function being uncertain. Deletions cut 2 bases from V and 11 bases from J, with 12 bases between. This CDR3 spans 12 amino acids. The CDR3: CARSLSPRGQYF. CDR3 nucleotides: TGTGCCAGAAGCTTATCGCCTCGGGGGCAGTATTTT.

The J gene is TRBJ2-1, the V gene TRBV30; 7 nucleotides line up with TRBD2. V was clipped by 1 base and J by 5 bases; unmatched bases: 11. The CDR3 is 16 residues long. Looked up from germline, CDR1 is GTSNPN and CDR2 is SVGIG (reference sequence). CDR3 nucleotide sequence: TGTGCCTGGAGTGGTCGTGAGACTAGCCCTCACAATGAGCAGTTCTTC. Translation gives CAWSGRETSPHNEQFF.